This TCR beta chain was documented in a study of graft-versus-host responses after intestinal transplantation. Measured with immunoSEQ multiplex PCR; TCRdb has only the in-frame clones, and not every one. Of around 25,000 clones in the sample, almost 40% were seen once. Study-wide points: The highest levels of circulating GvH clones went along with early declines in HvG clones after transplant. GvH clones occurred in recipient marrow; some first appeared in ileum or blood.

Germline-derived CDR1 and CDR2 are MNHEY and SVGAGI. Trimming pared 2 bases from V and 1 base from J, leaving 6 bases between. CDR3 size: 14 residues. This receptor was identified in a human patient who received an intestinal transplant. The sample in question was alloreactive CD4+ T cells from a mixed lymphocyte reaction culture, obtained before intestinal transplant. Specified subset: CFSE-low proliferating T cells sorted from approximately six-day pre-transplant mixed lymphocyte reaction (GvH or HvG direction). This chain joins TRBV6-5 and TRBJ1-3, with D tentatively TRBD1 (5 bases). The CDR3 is CASSYGTSGNTIYF. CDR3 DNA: TGTGCCAGCAGTTACGGGACTTCTGGAAACACCATATATTTT.